This TCR beta chain stems from a study of cytomegalovirus exposure and HLA in healthy donors. This clone has only one observation. What it recognizes is unknown. PCR was performed using 60 Vbeta and 13 Jbeta primers. The protocol was immunoSEQ multiplex PCR, while the TCRdb copy is restricted to in-frame clones and leaves out a portion. The sample has 110,000 to 150,000 clones, approximately 84% seen once. Study-level findings and limits: Upon later analysis, HLA-associated TCR beta chains proved more clonally expanded than other, equally common chains. Analyzed later, most CMV-associated TCR beta chains appeared HLA-restricted. The study designated over 150 TCR beta chains cytomegalovirus-associated.

Sequencing input: PBMCs. This TCR came from a woman between 40 and 50 years old in good health and CMV-seronegative.

In DNA form, the CDR3 reads TGTGCCAGCTCTACGGGACAGGGAAGGGCCGGGGAGCTGTTTTTT. This sequence encodes CASSTGQGRAGELFF. The chain has TRBV18 and TRBJ2-2; the match to TRBD1 covers 9 bases. The germline CDR1 and CDR2 sequences are KGHSH and LQKENI. The CDR3 sequence is 15 residues long. The junction had 8 bases not matched to a gene; V was cut back by 6 bases and J by 6 bases. The complete variable domain, with remaining parts taken from reference TRBV18 and TRBJ2-2, reads NAGVMQNPRHLVRRRGQEARLRCSPMKGHSHVYWYRQLPEEGLKFMVYLQKENIIDESGMPKERFSAEFPKEGPSILRIQQVVRGDSAAYFCASSTGQGRAGELFFGEGSRLTVL.